The clone carrying this T cell receptor (beta chain) was seen only a few times. The sample originates from a study of T cells in Graves' hyperthyroidism and ophthalmopathy. Template material for amplifying TCR beta CDR3 regions consisted of RNA transcripts. HTBI primers drove first-round RT-PCR of the TCR CDR3. A single record per CDR3 protein comes from TCRdb applying MiXCR to the multiplex PCR reads. The data show about 200,000 distinct CDR3 sequences, around 17% seen once. Clinical symptoms, serum thyroxine and TRAb, thyroid ultrasound and orbital computed tomography together formed the diagnostic basis. Per germline, CDR1 MNHEY and CDR2 SVGEGT. The CDR3 is 17 amino acids. V lost 5 bases and J lost 6; bases outside the gene matches: 17.

Sequencing was carried out using blood. The receptor comes from a woman aged 45-65 years with Graves' hyperthyroidism. The rearrangement uses TRBV6-2 or TRBV6-3 and TRBJ2-5, with TRBD2 matching over 8 bases. The CDR3 sequence is CASSPRGRGGQLQTQYF. The CDR3 DNA reads as TGTGCCAGCAGTCCTCGAGGCCGGGGGGGCCAGCTACAGACCCAGTACTTC.